The 20 T cell receptor beta chains below come from one sample, sequenced in a study of shared clonotypes between healthy human individuals. Method: immunoSEQ multiplex PCR; TCRdb's copy keeps in-frame clones and lacks some. This sample has around 1.6 million clones, with roughly 98% found just once. The sequenced material came from naive CD4+ T cells sorted from blood. As to subset: CD45RA+ positively selected. All receptors derive from a man aged 30 to 45 in good health.

This clone was recorded once. The V call is TRBV19, the J call TRBJ1-2; possibly TRBD1 for D (5 bases). From germline, CDR1 is LNHDA and CDR2 SQIVND (reference sequence). This CDR3 spans 14 amino acids. Trimming stripped 5 bases from V and 2 bases from J, with 12 bases between. The CDR3 DNA sequence: TGTGCCAGTAGTCAACCAGCAGGGAACTATGGCTACACCTTC. Translating gives CASSQPAGNYGYTF.

The V gene is TRBV10-3, the J gene TRBJ2-1; 8 bases are shared with TRBD2. The V segment lost 0 bases and the J segment 13 bases; nucleotides outside the gene matches: 11. CDR3 length equals 15 residues. Germline V CDR1 and CDR2: ENHRY, SYGVKD. The CDR3 sequence is CAISESLSEAGGQFF. Written as DNA, the CDR3 is TGTGCCATCAGTGAGTCTTTGAGTGAGGCGGGAGGACAGTTCTTC.

This rearrangement joins TRBV5-1 to TRBJ2-2, with D tentatively TRBD2 (6 bases). V gave up 4 bases and J gave up 6 bases, with 13 bases separating them. CDR3 size: 14 residues. CDR1 is SGHRS and CDR2 is YFSETQ in the germline V gene. CDR3 sequence (DNA): TGCGCCAGCAGCCCGGGACTTGGGCCCGGGGAGCTGTTTTTT. Residues: CASSPGLGPGELFF.

In regard to this clone: Other DNA sequences in the sample encode the same CDR3. The chain joins TRBV7-3 to TRBJ2-1; D gene unclear. Germline V gene lookup returns CDR1 SGHTA and CDR2 FQGTGA. Between the trimmed V and J ends, which lost 4 bases and 6 bases, there was a span of 13 bases. This CDR3 comprises 14 residues. DNA for the CDR3: TGTGCCAGCAGCTCAACTGGCGGAGCCAATGAGCAGTTCTTC. Amino acids: CASSSTGGANEQFF.

The rearrangement links TRBV2 to TRBJ1-2; a weak D match, TRBD1 (6 bases). The germline V gene has CDR1 SNHLY and CDR2 FYNNEI. This CDR3 region has 14 residues. V shed 10 bases and J shed 1 base, with 16 bases lying between them. CDR3 bases: TGTGCCATCGGACAGAAGAGGAGTAACTATGGCTACACCTTC. Translated, it gives CAIGQKRSNYGYTF.

V usage is TRBV7-2 and J usage is TRBJ2-5; 9 bases agree with TRBD1. Germline CDR1 and CDR2: SGHTA and FQGNSA. This CDR3 comprises 14 residues. V trimming: 5 bases; J trimming: 6 bases; junction bases outside the gene matches: 7. In DNA, the CDR3 is TGTGCCAGCAGCCTCAAACAGGGGGCGAAGACCCAGTACTTC. This codes for CASSLKQGAKTQYF.

The rearrangement uses TRBV5-1 and TRBJ2-3; the D is unclear. Germline CDR1 reads SGHRS; CDR2 reads YFSETQ. Trimming took 2 bases from V and 3 from J, leaving 13 bases between them. There are 15 residues in the CDR3. The CDR3 DNA reads as TGCGCCAGCAGCTTCGTGGGCGTGAATACAGATACGCAGTATTTT. Amino acids: CASSFVGVNTDTQYF.

In regard to this clone: Other DNA sequences of this sample code for an identical CDR3. This chain links TRBV2 with TRBJ2-7; D gene ambiguous. The germline V gene has CDR1 SNHLY and CDR2 FYNNEI. V was clipped by 9 bases and J by 0 bases, with 9 bases between them. CDR3 length equals 12 residues. The CDR3 is CASSGYSYEQYF. The CDR3 nucleotides read TGTGCCAGTTCCGGGTACTCCTACGAGCAGTACTTC.

This sequence joins TRBV28 and TRBJ1-1; the match to TRBD1 covers 7 bases. CDR3 length equals 16 residues. The V segment lost 3 bases and the J segment 6 bases; nucleotides outside the gene matches: 13. In germline, CDR1 is MDHEN, CDR2 SYDVKM. CDR3 region: CASSFPQGQSSAEAFF. CDR3 DNA: TGTGCCAGCAGTTTCCCCCAGGGACAGAGCAGCGCTGAAGCTTTCTTT.

The rearrangement links TRBV7-8 to TRBJ2-7; 7 bases are a match to TRBD1. J gave up 9 bases and V 5 bases, and 19 bases lay outside the gene matches. The CDR3 loop spans 16 amino acids. The germline gives CDR1 SGHVS, CDR2 FQNEAQ. CDR3 sequence reads: CASSPTLRTGGFGQYF. As DNA, the CDR3 is TGTGCCAGCAGCCCAACCTTGCGGACAGGAGGCTTCGGGCAGTACTTC.

The chain links TRBV5-1 to TRBJ2-1; 7 bases agree with TRBD1. The germline V gene encodes CDR1 SGHRS and CDR2 YFSETQ. Unmatched junction bases numbered 6, after V lost 4 bases and J lost 5 bases. The CDR3 extends over 14 amino acids. In DNA form, the CDR3 reads TGCGCCAGCAGCCCGACAGGGTTCAACAATGAGCAGTTCTTC. As protein: CASSPTGFNNEQFF.

The rearrangement joins TRBV5-5 to TRBJ2-7; D gene unclear. The CDR3 extends over 13 amino acids. Trimming pared 4 bases from V and 12 bases from J, leaving 20 bases between. Germline CDR1 reads SGHKS; CDR2 reads YYEKEE (reference sequence). The CDR3 DNA follows: TGTGCCAGCAGCCATCCATCTGCCTCTCTTGTGTACTTC. Its protein product is CASSHPSASLVYF. The full variable domain, its missing parts supplied by reference TRBV5-5 and TRBJ2-7, is DAGVTQSPTHLIKTRGQQVTLRCSPISGHKSVSWYQQVLGQGPQFIFQYYEKEERGRGNFPDRFSARQFPNYSSELNVNALLLGDSALYLCASSHPSASLVYFGPGTRLTVT.

The chain carries TRBV19 and TRBJ1-1, with a possible D match to TRBD1 (5 bases). The CDR3 loop spans 16 amino acids. V was cut by 4 bases and J by 9 bases, with 24 bases left in between. CDR1 LNHDA and CDR2 SQIVND come from the germline V gene (reference sequence). CDR3 region: CASSTIGTDGSDKAFF. The CDR3 region has the DNA TGTGCCAGTAGTACGATCGGGACCGACGGTTCCGACAAAGCTTTCTTT.

In DNA form, the CDR3 reads TGTGCCAGCAGCTTAGGGGTCTCGGGACTAGCGGTCTCCGAGCAGTACTTC. It specifies CASSLGVSGLAVSEQYF. The chain is built from TRBV11-2 and TRBJ2-7, with 11 bases fitting TRBD2. CDR3 length equals 17 residues. Germline V gives CDR1 SGHAT, CDR2 FQNNGV. The V gene end was trimmed by 1 base and the J gene end by 6 bases; junction bases not matched to a gene: 11. Filled out from reference TRBV11-2 and TRBJ2-7, the complete variable domain reads EAGVAQSPRYKIIEKRQSVAFWCNPISGHATLYWYQQILGQGPKLLIQFQNNGVVDDSQLPKDRFSAERLKGVDSTLKIQPAKLEDSAVYLCASSLGVSGLAVSEQYFGPGTRLTVT.

The chain joins TRBV27 to TRBJ2-1; 7 bases map to TRBD1. Looked up from germline, CDR1 is MNHEY and CDR2 is SMNVEV (reference sequence). The CDR3 is 13 amino acids. V gave up 3 bases and J gave up 9 bases; unmatched junction bases: 5. The CDR3, as DNA: TGTGCCAGCAGTTTCGCAGGGGGAATTGAGCAGTTCTTC. This sequence encodes CASSFAGGIEQFF.

V gene TRBV13 combines with J gene TRBJ2-7; D perhaps matches TRBD2 (5 bases). The CDR3 runs to 12 residues. Germline lookup yields CDR1 PRHDT and CDR2 FYEKMQ (reference sequence). Trimming removed 8 bases at V and 0 bases at J, with 8 bases between. CDR3 residues: CASGRDSYEQYF. CDR3 coding DNA: TGTGCCAGCGGTCGGGACTCCTACGAGCAGTACTTC.

J is TRBJ1-1 and V is TRBV19; 8 bases are a match to TRBD1. The trim removed 6 bases at V and 6 bases at J, leaving 0 bases unmatched. The CDR3 spans 11 residues. CDR1 is LNHDA and CDR2 is SQIVND in the germline V gene (reference sequence). CDR3 sequence: CASRQGAEAFF. The DNA for the CDR3 is TGTGCCAGTAGACAGGGGGCTGAAGCTTTCTTT.

The CDR3, as DNA: TGTGCCAGCAGCTTAGGGGCCGGGAGACAGAACACTGAAGCTTTCTTT. This gives the protein CASSLGAGRQNTEAFF. The chain employs TRBV7-2 and TRBJ1-1; D not resolved. The ends were cut back, 1 base at V and 1 base at J, with 13 bases in the middle. Germline loops: CDR1 SGHTA, CDR2 FQGNSA. The CDR3 runs 16 residues.

The J gene is TRBJ2-7, the V gene TRBV9, with D tentatively TRBD1 or TRBD2 (6 bases each). The V gene lost 0 bases and the J gene lost 2 bases, with 9 bases spanning the gap. The germline V gene encodes CDR1 SGDLS and CDR2 YYNGEE. The CDR3 is made up of 14 amino acids. The CDR3 DNA sequence: TGTGCCAGCAGCGTAGAGGGGGGAACCTACGAGCAGTACTTC. Residues: CASSVEGGTYEQYF. The full variable domain, with the rest looked up from reference TRBV9 and TRBJ2-7, is DSGVTQTPKHLITATGQRVTLRCSPRSGDLSVYWYQQSLDQGLQFLIQYYNGEERAKGNILERFSAQQFPDLHSELNLSSLELGDSALYFCASSVEGGTYEQYFGPGTRLTVT.

The V and J genes are TRBV6-5 and TRBJ2-4; D may be TRBD2 (5 bases). CDR1 is MNHEY, CDR2 SVGAGI, per germline. The V gene lost 6 bases and the J gene lost 7 bases, with 19 bases spanning the gap. The CDR3 extends over 15 amino acids. In DNA form, the CDR3 reads TGTGCCAGCAGCCATCCGCCGCCGAGAGGGAACATTCAGTACTTC. This encodes CASSHPPPRGNIQYF.